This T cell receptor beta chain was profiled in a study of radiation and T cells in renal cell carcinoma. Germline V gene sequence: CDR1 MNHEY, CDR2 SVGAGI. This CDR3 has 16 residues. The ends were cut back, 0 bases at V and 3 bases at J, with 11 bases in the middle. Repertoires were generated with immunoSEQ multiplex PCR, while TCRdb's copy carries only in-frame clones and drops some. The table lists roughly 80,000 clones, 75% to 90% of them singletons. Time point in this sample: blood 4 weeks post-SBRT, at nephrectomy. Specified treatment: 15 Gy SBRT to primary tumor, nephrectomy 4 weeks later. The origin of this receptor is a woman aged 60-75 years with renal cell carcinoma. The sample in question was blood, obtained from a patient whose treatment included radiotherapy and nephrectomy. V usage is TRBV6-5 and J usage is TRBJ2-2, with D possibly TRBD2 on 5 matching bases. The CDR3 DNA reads TGTGCCAGCAGTTACTCCATGGGTAGCGACACCGGGGAGCTGTTTTTT. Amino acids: CASSYSMGSDTGELFF.